This T cell receptor beta chain was sequenced during a study of T cell repertoires in cytomegalovirus infection. Study overall: Alongside well-studied HLA-B-restricted CMV epitopes, recently identified HLA-C-restricted CMV epitopes were also used. Both CMV infection and a matching HLA type were indicated by public TCR beta signatures.

A note on this clonotype: Antigen: not known.

CDR3 length equals 15 residues. Trimming took 1 base from V and 8 from J; bases not matched to a gene: 7. Germline V gives CDR1 LNHNV, CDR2 YYDKDF (reference sequence). One entry per CDR3 protein, called by TCRdb with MiXCR from the reads. The sample yields about 900,000 distinct CDR3 sequences, around 31% seen once. Study-level findings and limits: Cumulative frequency of public TCR beta families picked out carriers of CMV plus the relevant HLA.

This sequence was found in a human donor in good health (CMV status not recorded). Some clones in this sample may be carry-over from other donors' samples. The material was cultured CD8+ T cells from PBMCs, obtained from culture after CMV antigen stimulation. The chain uses TRBV15 and TRBJ2-1; 8 bases map to TRBD2. In DNA form, the CDR3 reads TGTGCCACCAGCAGAGGACGGGGGGGCAGGGATGAGCAGTTCTTC. Amino acids: CATSRGRGGRDEQFF.